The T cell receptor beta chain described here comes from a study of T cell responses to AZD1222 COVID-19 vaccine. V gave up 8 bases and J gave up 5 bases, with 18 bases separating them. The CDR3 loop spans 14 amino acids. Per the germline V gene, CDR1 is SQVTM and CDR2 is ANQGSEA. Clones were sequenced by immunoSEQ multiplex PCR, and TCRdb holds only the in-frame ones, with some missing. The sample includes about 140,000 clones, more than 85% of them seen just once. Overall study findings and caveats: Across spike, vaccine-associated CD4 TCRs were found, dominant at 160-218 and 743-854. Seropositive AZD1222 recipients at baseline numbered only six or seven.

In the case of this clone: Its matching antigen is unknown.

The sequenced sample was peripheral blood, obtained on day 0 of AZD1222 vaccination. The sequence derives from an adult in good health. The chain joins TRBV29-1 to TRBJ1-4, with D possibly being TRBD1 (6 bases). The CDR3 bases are TGCAGCTTTAAGGACAGCGCCTCAAATGAAAAACTGTTTTTT. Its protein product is CSFKDSASNEKLFF.